One sample yielded the 25 T cell receptor beta chains listed below, sequenced in a study of T cells in tuberculosis. Thawed, overnight-rested PBMC were stained with GMM-loaded CD1B tetramer, viability dye and anti-CD3, then sorted. C32 glucose monomycolate from Rhodococcus equi was loaded onto the CD1B tetramers. Sequencing used immunoSEQ multiplex PCR; TCRdb keeps in-frame clones, though not all of them. The top ten hold about a fifth of the sample, which has 55,000 to 60,000 clones, roughly 90% seen once. The sequencing sample was made of CD1b-GMM tetramer-negative cells sorted from PBMCs. The receptors were gathered from an adult woman with latent tuberculosis.

The gene calls are TRBV6-6 and TRBJ2-7, with TRBD1 matching 9 bases. This CDR3 comprises 15 residues. Trimming at V came to 10 bases and at J to 2 bases, leaving 12 bases not matched to a gene. Germline V lookup: CDR1 MNHNY, CDR2 SVGAGI (reference sequence). The CDR3 region has the DNA TGTGCCACCCGTAACGGACAGGGGAGGACCTACGAGCAGTACTTC. Amino acid sequence: CATRNGQGRTYEQYF.

The genes are TRBV15 and TRBJ1-1; D is uncertain. Germline CDR1 reads LNHNV; CDR2 reads YYDKDF (reference sequence). V lost 5 bases to trimming and J lost 7 bases, with 17 bases between them. The CDR3 runs 14 residues. This CDR3 reads CATSSLKESGEAFF. The CDR3 region has the DNA TGTGCCACCAGCTCCCTAAAAGAATCAGGTGAAGCTTTCTTT.

This chain links TRBV11-2 with TRBJ2-1; 10 bases are a match to TRBD2. V lost 1 base to trimming and J lost 6 bases; unmatched junction nucleotides: 12. Per the germline V gene, CDR1 is SGHAT and CDR2 is FQNNGV. CDR3 length: 18 amino acids. CDR3 in DNA: TGTGCCAGCAGCTTAGGCAGGGTAGCGGGGGGCCTAAGCAATGAGCAGTTCTTC. This gives the protein CASSLGRVAGGLSNEQFF.

The chain recombines TRBV5-1 with TRBJ1-1; 8 bases agree with TRBD1. CDR1 SGHRS and CDR2 YFSETQ come from the germline V gene. Unmatched junction bases numbered 1, after V lost 1 base and J lost 5 bases. This CDR3 comprises 13 residues. CDR3 sequence: CASSLTGGTEAFF. CDR3 DNA sequence: TGCGCCAGCAGCTTGACAGGGGGGACTGAAGCTTTCTTT.

The chain links TRBV7-2 to TRBJ2-4; no clear D gene. CDR3 length: 15 residues. CDR1 is SGHTA, CDR2 FQGNSA, per germline. The V end lost 2 bases, the J end lost 0 bases, and 8 bases lay between the germline ends. Here the CDR3 DNA reads TGTGCCAGCAGCTTACGATCAGTAGCCAAAAACATTCAGTACTTC. It encodes CASSLRSVAKNIQYF.

There are a few counts of this clone. The chain joins TRBV19 to TRBJ2-7; 8 bases fit TRBD1. Germline assignment: CDR1 LNHDA and CDR2 SQIVND (reference sequence). The CDR3 is made up of 14 amino acids. With 4 bases clipped from V and 4 bases from J, the junction kept 6 bases outside the gene matches. The CDR3 reads CASSSAGGGYEQYF. The CDR3 region has the DNA TGTGCCAGTAGTAGTGCAGGGGGCGGGTACGAGCAGTACTTC.

The rearrangement links TRBV18 to TRBJ2-7, with 14 bases that match TRBD2. Per the germline V gene, CDR1 is KGHSH and CDR2 is LQKENI. This CDR3 comprises 15 residues. V was pared by 3 bases and J by 6 bases, with 4 bases of the junction left unmatched. The CDR3 DNA sequence: TGTGCCAGCTCACCGACTAGCGGGGGGGGCCGCGAGCAGTACTTC. Its translation is CASSPTSGGGREQYF.

The chain links TRBV6-1 to TRBJ1-5; D not certain. Germline lookup yields CDR1 MNHNS and CDR2 SASEGT. Deletions cut 3 bases from V and 0 bases from J, with 18 bases between. The length of the CDR3 is 18 residues. The CDR3 coding sequence is TGTGCCAGCAGTGACCAAGTGTCTTTACGGTATAGCAATCAGCCCCAGCATTTT. It codes for CASSDQVSLRYSNQPQHF.

The chain joins TRBV13 to TRBJ2-3; tentative D call: TRBD2 (6 bases). Germline V CDR1 and CDR2: PRHDT, FYEKMQ (reference sequence). The CDR3 sequence is 16 residues long. With 4 bases removed from V and 5 bases from J, the gap between germline ends came to 19 bases. The CDR3, as DNA: TGTGCCAGCAGCTCATCTGCGGGGCGAGGGGAAGATACGCAGTATTTT. This gives the protein CASSSSAGRGEDTQYF. Combining the CDR3 with reference TRBV13 and TRBJ2-3 gives the whole variable domain AAGVIQSPRHLIKEKRETATLKCYPIPRHDTVYWYQQGPGQDPQFLISFYEKMQSDKGSIPDRFSAQQFSDYHSELNMSSLELGDSALYFCASSSSAGRGEDTQYFGPGTRLTVL.

The chain couples TRBV21-1 to TRBJ1-5. TRBV21-1 represents a pseudogene. CDR3 size: 15 residues. For the CDR3, the DNA is TGTGCCAGCAGCAAAGGGGAGTTTAGCAATCAGCCCCAGCATTTT. Translated, it gives CASSKGEFSNQPQHF.

This clone has just a few counts. The genes are TRBV29-1 and TRBJ2-5; 9 nucleotides match TRBD2. This CDR3 has 12 residues. Trimming cost V 7 bases and J 3 bases; bases outside gene matches: 3. From germline, CDR1 is SQVTM and CDR2 ANQGSEA. The CDR3 is CSGRGGEETQYF. The CDR3 DNA follows: TGCAGCGGGCGGGGGGGCGAAGAGACCCAGTACTTC.

The CDR3 DNA is TGTGCCAGCAGCCAAGAGACACTAGCGGGGGGGCCACACGAGCAGTACTTC. It specifies CASSQETLAGGPHEQYF. The rearrangement links TRBV4-2 to TRBJ2-7; 13 bases are shared with TRBD2. Germline loops: CDR1 LGHNA, CDR2 YNFKEQ. The CDR3 sequence is 17 residues long. Trimming at V came to 0 bases and at J to 5 bases, leaving 7 bases not matched to a gene.

The genes are TRBV27 and TRBJ1-5; 9 bases are shared with TRBD1. Trimming took 6 bases from V and 2 from J; bases not matched to a gene: 5. The CDR3 has 15 amino acids. Per germline, CDR1 MNHEY and CDR2 SMNVEV (reference sequence). In DNA, the CDR3 is TGTGCCAGCAGGGACACAGGGGGCGGCAATCAGCCCCAGCATTTT. Its protein product is CASRDTGGGNQPQHF.

This sequence joins TRBV27 and TRBJ2-5; the D gene is possibly TRBD1 (5 bases). The closer fit of TRBJ2-7 to the DNA end suggests the J call may be wrong. Looked up from germline, CDR1 is MNHEY and CDR2 is SMNVEV (reference sequence). This CDR3 spans 14 amino acids. This CDR3 reads CASSLRNRFYEQYF. The CDR3 nucleotides are TGTGCCAGCAGTTTAAGGAACAGGTTCTACGAGCAGTACTTC.

The chain couples TRBV27 to TRBJ2-3, with 11 positions matching TRBD2. This CDR3 is built from 15 residues. V lost 8 bases and J lost 5; bases outside the gene matches: 9. Germline values: CDR1 MNHEY, CDR2 SMNVEV (reference sequence). The CDR3 region is CASGGVAGGRDTQYF. CDR3 sequence (DNA): TGTGCCAGCGGGGGAGTAGCGGGGGGGCGAGATACGCAGTATTTT.

The V and J genes are TRBV5-1 and TRBJ2-3, with 10 positions matching TRBD1. The germline gives CDR1 SGHRS, CDR2 YFSETQ. Germline trimming cut 2 bases from V and 10 bases from J; bases unmatched to any gene: 7. The CDR3 totals 14 residues. CDR3 sequence reads: CASSLGTGVLAQYF. DNA for the CDR3: TGCGCCAGCAGCTTAGGGACAGGGGTTTTGGCGCAGTATTTT.

This clone was observed once. The CDR3 sequence: CASSAAAGVYEQYF. CDR3 sequence (DNA): TGTGCCAGTAGTGCGGCGGCGGGAGTCTACGAGCAGTACTTC. This sequence joins TRBV19 and TRBJ2-7; 7 positions match TRBD2. The germline V gene has CDR1 LNHDA and CDR2 SQIVND (reference sequence). This CDR3 is built from 14 residues. With 5 bases clipped from V and 3 bases from J, the junction kept 7 bases outside the gene matches.

The CDR3 loop reads CASSEGLAADEQFF. The CDR3 bases are TGTGCCAGCAGCGAGGGACTAGCGGCCGATGAGCAGTTCTTC. This chain connects TRBV7-9 to TRBJ2-1; 11 bases line up with TRBD2. There are 14 residues in the CDR3. Germline V gene data show CDR1 as SEHNR and CDR2 as FQNEAQ (reference sequence). Trimming at V came to 5 bases and at J to 8 bases, leaving 5 bases not matched to a gene.

V and J are TRBV28 and TRBJ2-7; 14 bases align to TRBD2. Trimming cost V 8 bases and J 9 bases; bases outside gene matches: 12. This CDR3 comprises 15 residues. Germline V gives CDR1 MDHEN, CDR2 SYDVKM. The CDR3 DNA follows: TGTGCCAGCGGTGAGACTAGCGGGAGGGCCTTAGTGCAGTACTTC. Translated: CASGETSGRALVQYF.

The rearrangement uses TRBV19 and TRBJ1-5; D remains ambiguous. This CDR3 is built from 17 residues. Germline V gene sequence: CDR1 LNHDA, CDR2 SQIVND (reference sequence). Trimming took 0 bases from V and 5 from J, leaving 17 bases between them. CDR3 sequence (DNA): TGTGCCAGTAGTATAGATAAGCGAGTGAGCACTTATCAGCCCCAGCATTTT. This sequence encodes CASSIDKRVSTYQPQHF.

The gene calls are TRBV6-6 and TRBJ2-1; TRBD2 matches 9 bases. The CDR3 is 14 residues long. V shed 6 bases and J 6 bases; nucleotides not matched to a gene: 6. The germline V gene has CDR1 MNHNY and CDR2 SVGAGI (reference sequence). CDR3 loop: CASRNSGRVNEQFF. CDR3 DNA sequence: TGTGCCAGCAGGAATAGCGGGAGAGTCAATGAGCAGTTCTTC.

The genes are TRBV11-1 and TRBJ2-2; 8 nucleotides match TRBD2. Per the germline V gene, CDR1 is SGHAT and CDR2 is FQDESV (reference sequence). The V and J ends lost 10 bases and 0 bases, in that order; junction bases with no gene match: 7. CDR3 length equals 15 residues. The CDR3 sequence: CATDSGAPNTGELFF. DNA for the CDR3: TGTGCCACCGATAGCGGGGCCCCGAACACCGGGGAGCTGTTTTTT.

The chain is built from TRBV27 and TRBJ2-2; 9 nucleotides align to TRBD1. CDR3 length equals 16 residues. Germline V lookup: CDR1 MNHEY, CDR2 SMNVEV (reference sequence). V lost 6 bases, J lost 3 bases, and 8 bases stayed unmatched. Written as DNA, the CDR3 is TGTGCCAGCAGCCCCCGGGACAGGGTCTACACCGGGGAGCTGTTTTTT. This codes for CASSPRDRVYTGELFF.

This sequence joins TRBV25-1 and TRBJ2-5, with D unclear. This CDR3 contains 13 residues. Germline V CDR1 and CDR2: MGHDK, SYGVNS. Deletions cut 3 bases from V and 1 base from J, with 6 bases between. The CDR3 region has the DNA TGTGCCAGCAGTGAGCCGGTCCAAGAGACCCAGTACTTC. Amino acid sequence: CASSEPVQETQYF.

The rearrangement links TRBV6-5 to TRBJ1-2; D gene uncertain. The CDR3 sequence is 13 residues long. Germline CDR1 MNHEY, CDR2 SVGAGI. Deletions cut 6 bases from V and 4 bases from J, with 12 bases between. The DNA of the CDR3 is TGTGCCAGCAGGTTCAGATCGGGCTATGGCTACACCTTC. Translated, it gives CASRFRSGYGYTF.